This TCR beta chain is from a study of blood T cell repertoires in COVID-19. Authors' analysis steps: Researchers report that nucleated cell counts were estimated from reference gene primer amplification. Generated by immunoSEQ multiplex PCR, the TCRdb table keeps only in-frame clones and is missing some. Clone size and V and J calls were adopted from that table, with D and trimming inferred from the DNA. The sample consists of 200,000 to 300,000 clones, 75% to 90% of them appearing once. Germline CDR1 reads MNHEY; CDR2 reads SVGAGI. The CDR3 is made up of 15 amino acids. Trimming removed 10 bases at V and 3 bases at J, with 16 bases between.

V gene TRBV6-5 combines with J gene TRBJ1-6; tentatively, D is TRBD1 (5 bases). The sample comprised peripheral blood. The clonotype originates from a man between 25 and 39 years old with active or convalescent COVID-19. The CDR3 DNA reads as TGTGCCATCACTGTGACAGTAATCTATAATTCACCCCTCCACTTT. It specifies CAITVTVIYNSPLHF.